These 17 T cell receptor beta chains were all obtained from the same sample, sequenced in a study of T cell responses to AZD1222 COVID-19 vaccine. Only in-frame clones appear in the TCRdb table, and some are missing; sequencing was by immunoSEQ multiplex PCR. The data hold 150,000 or so clones, with approximately 92% observed a single time. Source: peripheral blood, taken on day 0 of AZD1222 vaccination. Receptor source: an adult in good health.

The V and J genes are TRBV20-1 and TRBJ2-7, with 10 bases fitting TRBD2. The V and J ends lost 3 bases and 4 bases, in that order; junction bases with no gene match: 6. The length of the CDR3 is 14 residues. Germline values: CDR1 DFQATT, CDR2 SNEGSKA (reference sequence). CDR3 protein: CSASSLAGAYEQYF. In DNA, the CDR3 is TGCAGTGCTAGTAGCCTAGCGGGAGCTTACGAGCAGTACTTC.

The chain joins TRBV15 to TRBJ2-5; maybe TRBD2 (6 bases). The CDR3 spans 14 residues. Trimming left V 5 bases short and J 5 bases short, with 15 bases between. Germline-derived CDR1 and CDR2 are LNHNV and YYDKDF (reference sequence). CDR3 bases: TGTGCCACCAGCGCAGCGGGTTCATGGGAGACCCAGTACTTC. This encodes CATSAAGSWETQYF. The full variable domain, its missing parts supplied by reference TRBV15 and TRBJ2-5, is DAMVIQNPRYQVTQFGKPVTLSCSQTLNHNVMYWYQQKSSQAPKLLFHYYDKDFNNEADTPDNFQSRRPNTSFCFLDIRSPGLGDTAMYLCATSAAGSWETQYFGPGTRLLVL.

This clone showed up just a few times. The junction and the germline gene differ at one end; a read error may be behind it. The V and J genes are TRBV19 and TRBJ1-1; D remains ambiguous. The CDR3 is made up of 12 amino acids. CDR1 and CDR2 from the germline V gene are LNHDA and SQIVND (reference sequence). The CDR3: CASSSTRFEAFF. Here the CDR3 DNA reads TGTGCCAGCAGTAGTACTAGGTTTGAAGCTTTCTTT.

V gene TRBV30 combines with J gene TRBJ2-2; D is ambiguous. V shed 2 bases and J shed 4 bases, with 11 bases lying between them. This CDR3 contains 14 residues. The germline CDR1 and CDR2 sequences are GTSNPN and SVGIG (reference sequence). The CDR3 protein is CAWSSRVATGELFF. The DNA of the CDR3 is TGTGCCTGGAGTTCTCGGGTAGCCACCGGGGAGCTGTTTTTT.

In its sample, this clone was seen once. Here the CDR3 reads CASSQEGQGGHEQYF. As DNA, the CDR3 is TGTGCCAGCAGCCAAGAGGGACAGGGGGGCCACGAGCAGTACTTC. The chain links TRBV4-2 to TRBJ2-7; 11 bases are a match to TRBD1. This CDR3 spans 15 amino acids. The ends lost 0 bases at V and 5 bases at J; junction bases unmatched: 3. The germline V gene encodes CDR1 LGHNA and CDR2 YNFKEQ.

The gene calls are TRBV10-3 and TRBJ2-5; D is possibly TRBD1 (5 bases). The CDR3 consists of 13 residues. The V end lost 3 bases, the J end lost 5 bases, and 10 bases lay between the germline ends. CDR1 and CDR2 (germline): ENHRY, SYGVKD. CDR3: CAISDGAVETQYF. The CDR3 bases are TGTGCCATCAGTGATGGGGCCGTGGAGACCCAGTACTTC.

This chain joins TRBV6-5 and TRBJ2-1; TRBD1 matches 9 bases. V trimming: 4 bases; J trimming: 2 bases; junction bases outside the gene matches: 3. CDR1 is MNHEY, CDR2 SVGAGI, per germline. This CDR3 comprises 15 residues. The CDR3, as DNA: TGTGCCAGCAGTTTAGACAGGGGGGCCTACAATGAGCAGTTCTTC. The encoded protein is CASSLDRGAYNEQFF.

The rearrangement uses TRBV4-1 and TRBJ1-2; D ambiguous. Per germline, CDR1 MGHRA and CDR2 YSYEKL. This CDR3 is 14 amino acids long. The ends were cut back, 0 bases at V and 7 bases at J, with 12 bases in the middle. As DNA, the CDR3 is TGCGCCAGCAGCCAAGAGAAGGGTTGGGCTGGCTACACCTTC. Its translation is CASSQEKGWAGYTF.

This chain uses TRBV3-1 (or the pseudogene TRBV3-2) with TRBJ1-1, with D unresolved. From germline, CDR1 is LGHDT and CDR2 YNNKEL (reference sequence). The germline V and J ends were trimmed by 6 bases and 1 base, with 9 bases remaining between them. This CDR3 comprises 13 residues. The chain's CDR3 is CASSRTGNTEAFF. The CDR3 coding sequence is TGTGCCAGCAGTAGGACTGGGAACACTGAAGCTTTCTTT.

The V and J genes are TRBV6-1 and TRBJ1-5; the D is unclear. The CDR3 totals 11 residues. CDR1 is MNHNS, CDR2 SASEGT, per germline. V was trimmed by 3 bases and J by 6 bases, leaving 3 bases between them. CDR3: CASSEGQPQHF. As DNA, the CDR3 is TGTGCCAGCAGTGAGGGTCAGCCCCAGCATTTT.

This rearrangement joins TRBV10-3 to TRBJ2-3; 11 bases fit TRBD2. Unmatched junction bases numbered 2, after V lost 5 bases and J lost 1 base. Per the germline V gene, CDR1 is ENHRY and CDR2 is SYGVKD. This CDR3 has 15 residues. CDR3 coding DNA: TGTGCCATCAGTCCGGGACTAGCGGGCACAGATACGCAGTATTTT. The encoded protein is CAISPGLAGTDTQYF.

V and J are TRBV24-1 and TRBJ2-1; D unclear. Germline lookup yields CDR1 KGHDR and CDR2 SFDVKD. This CDR3 has 15 residues. Trimming pared 5 bases from V and 8 bases from J, leaving 18 bases between. CDR3 residues: CATSARATRSDEQFF. The CDR3 region has the DNA TGTGCCACCAGTGCCCGGGCTACCCGGTCTGATGAGCAGTTCTTC.

The chain is built from TRBV6-5 and TRBJ1-2; D is ambiguous. The CDR3 has 13 residues. Trimming left V 6 bases short and J 1 base short, with 9 bases between. The germline gives CDR1 MNHEY, CDR2 SVGAGI. CDR3 residues: CASSAVHNYGYTF. The DNA of the CDR3 is TGTGCCAGCAGCGCCGTCCATAACTATGGCTACACCTTC.

The genes are TRBV6-5 and TRBJ1-1; D is unclear. The CDR3 contains 15 residues. From germline, CDR1 is MNHEY and CDR2 SVGAGI. V dropped 8 bases and J dropped 0 bases, with 16 bases sitting between them. CDR3 bases: TGTGCCAGCTCCCCAAGAGGGATAATGAACACTGAAGCTTTCTTT. Amino acid sequence: CASSPRGIMNTEAFF.

J is TRBJ2-1 and V is TRBV19; the D is unclear. V was shortened by 5 bases and J by 3 bases, with 5 bases between the two germline ends. The CDR3 extends over 12 amino acids. CDR1 LNHDA and CDR2 SQIVND come from the germline V gene (reference sequence). DNA of the CDR3: TGTGCCAGTAGTGGCCTCTACAATGAGCAGTTCTTC. Translated, it gives CASSGLYNEQFF. The entire variable domain, with the rest obtained from reference TRBV19 and TRBJ2-1, is as follows: DGGITQSPKYLFRKEGQNVTLSCEQNLNHDAMYWYRQDPGQGLRLIYYSQIVNDFQKGDIAEGYSVSREKKESFPLTVTSAQKNPTAFYLCASSGLYNEQFFGPGTRLTVL.

The chain links TRBV30 to TRBJ2-7; 7 nucleotides match TRBD2. Germline assignment: CDR1 GTSNPN and CDR2 SVGIG (reference sequence). Unmatched junction bases numbered 12, after V lost 4 bases and J lost 6 bases. This CDR3 has 14 residues. CDR3 sequence reads: CAWKGGTTSPEQYF. CDR3 in DNA: TGTGCCTGGAAGGGTGGGACTACCTCGCCCGAGCAGTACTTC.

V is TRBV11-2 and J is TRBJ1-2, with D uncertain. Germline assignment: CDR1 SGHAT and CDR2 FQNNGV. Trimming took 5 bases from V and 4 from J, leaving 11 bases between them. The CDR3 has 13 amino acids. As DNA, the CDR3 is TGTGCCAGCAGCACCCAGGTGGGCTATGGCTACACCTTC. Protein product: CASSTQVGYGYTF.